What follows are 20 T cell receptor beta chains derived from one specimen sequenced in a study of blood T cell repertoires in COVID-19. The repertoire was sequenced with immunoSEQ multiplex PCR; TCRdb's copy has only in-frame clones and lacks some. This table holds approximately 300,000 clones, roughly 90% found once. The sample comprised PBMCs or T cells enriched from blood (not recorded which). All receptors come from a woman aged 30 to 39 who had been exposed to COVID-19.

The rearrangement links TRBV5-1 to TRBJ1-2; perhaps TRBD1 as D (6 bases). The length of the CDR3 is 15 residues. In germline, CDR1 is SGHRS, CDR2 YFSETQ. V lost 4 bases and J 3 bases, leaving 16 bases between the germline ends. For the CDR3, the DNA is TGCGCCAGCAGCCCCGAGGGGGGGCAGGACTATGGCTACACCTTC. This sequence encodes CASSPEGGQDYGYTF.

J is TRBJ1-1 and V is TRBV12-3 or TRBV12-4; TRBD1 is a possible D gene (5 bases). This CDR3 has 13 amino acids. V was clipped by 3 bases and J by 3 bases, with 8 bases between them. The CDR3 spells CASSFGAHTEAFF. In nucleotides, the CDR3 is TGTGCCAGCAGTTTTGGGGCTCACACTGAAGCTTTCTTT.

This clone was recorded once. V and J are TRBV11-2 and TRBJ1-2; 7 nucleotides match TRBD1. The CDR3 contains 14 residues. V shed 2 bases, J shed 7 bases, and the junction held 7 bases outside the gene matches. Per germline, CDR1 SGHAT and CDR2 FQNNGV. The CDR3 DNA reads as TGTGCCAGCAGCTTACCGGACAGGAAGGGTGGCTACACCTTC. Its translation: CASSLPDRKGGYTF. The full variable domain, completed using reference TRBV11-2 and TRBJ1-2, is EAGVAQSPRYKIIEKRQSVAFWCNPISGHATLYWYQQILGQGPKLLIQFQNNGVVDDSQLPKDRFSAERLKGVDSTLKIQPAKLEDSAVYLCASSLPDRKGGYTFGSGTRLTVV.

This chain joins TRBV2 and TRBJ1-1, with D possibly matching TRBD1 (5 bases). CDR3 size: 13 residues. With 2 bases removed from V and 9 bases from J, the gap between germline ends came to 13 bases. Germline V lookup: CDR1 SNHLY, CDR2 FYNNEI. The CDR3 region is CASSEWGSPKAFF. CDR3 DNA sequence: TGTGCCAGCAGTGAATGGGGCTCTCCTAAAGCTTTCTTT.

The chain links TRBV5-1 to TRBJ2-7, with TRBD2 matching over 9 bases. Per germline, CDR1 SGHRS and CDR2 YFSETQ. The CDR3 totals 17 residues. Germline trimming cut 0 bases from V and 0 bases from J; bases unmatched to any gene: 7. CDR3: CASSLAIGLAFSYEQYF. The CDR3 bases are TGCGCCAGCAGCTTGGCCATTGGACTAGCGTTCTCCTACGAGCAGTACTTC.

This clone was detected only once. The chain recombines TRBV11-3 with TRBJ2-1, with 10 positions matching TRBD1. The V gene's germline CDR1 is SGHNT and CDR2 YENEEA. There are 17 residues in the CDR3. The V segment lost 0 bases and the J segment 4 bases; nucleotides outside the gene matches: 6. The CDR3 spells CASSLDQMGQGYNEQFF. CDR3 DNA: TGTGCCAGCAGCTTAGATCAGATGGGACAGGGGTACAATGAGCAGTTCTTC.

The chain couples TRBV9 to TRBJ2-3; D uncertain. In germline, CDR1 is SGDLS, CDR2 YYNGEE. V lost 3 bases, J lost 2 bases, and 7 bases lay in between. CDR3 length equals 13 residues. This CDR3 reads CASSAQFTDTQYF. CDR3 in DNA: TGTGCCAGCAGCGCCCAGTTCACAGATACGCAGTATTTT.

This clone came up once. The chain uses TRBV5-4 and TRBJ2-5; 16 nucleotides match TRBD2. This CDR3 has 16 amino acids. Per the germline V gene, CDR1 is SGHNT and CDR2 is YYREEE (reference sequence). The V segment lost 2 bases and the J segment 4 bases; nucleotides outside the gene matches: 2. CDR3 region: CASSFGTSGGAETQYF. CDR3 DNA sequence: TGTGCCAGCAGCTTCGGGACTAGCGGGGGGGCAGAGACCCAGTACTTC.

CDR3 sequence (DNA): TGTGCCAGCAGCCAATATATCAGGGGGTGGGATTCACCCCTCCACTTT. It encodes CASSQYIRGWDSPLHF. The chain carries TRBV3-1 (or the pseudogene TRBV3-2) and TRBJ1-6; 7 positions match TRBD1. The CDR3 contains 16 residues. The germline V gene has CDR1 LGHDT and CDR2 YNNKEL (reference sequence). The trim removed 2 bases at V and 8 bases at J, leaving 9 bases unmatched.

The chain employs TRBV3-1 (or the pseudogene TRBV3-2) and TRBJ1-6; 8 nucleotides align to TRBD1. Trimming cost V 0 bases and J 9 bases; bases outside gene matches: 4. The germline V gene encodes CDR1 LGHDT and CDR2 YNNKEL (reference sequence). This CDR3 region has 15 residues. The CDR3 loop reads CASSQDRGQVSPLHF. The CDR3 DNA follows: TGTGCCAGCAGCCAAGACAGGGGGCAAGTTTCACCCCTCCACTTT.

There are many counts of this clone. The rearrangement joins TRBV25-1 to TRBJ1-5; possible D gene TRBD1, 6 bases. CDR3 length: 18 residues. CDR1 is MGHDK, CDR2 SYGVNS, per germline. V lost 0 bases and J lost 3, with 18 bases in between. The CDR3 nucleotides read TGTGCCAGCAGTGAATACAGGGGTCGCAGTGATAACAATCAGCCCCAGCATTTT. Translation: CASSEYRGRSDNNQPQHF.

The chain combines TRBV19 with TRBJ2-1; maybe TRBD1 (6 bases). The V end was cut by 6 bases, the J end by 6 bases, with 12 bases between. The CDR3 spans 13 residues. Germline V gene lookup returns CDR1 LNHDA and CDR2 SQIVND (reference sequence). DNA of the CDR3: TGTGCCAGTAGGGATACAGGGAGCAATGAGCAGTTCTTC. The encoded protein is CASRDTGSNEQFF.

This clone has a single count. The chain carries TRBV4-1 and TRBJ2-7; 7 bases align to TRBD2. Germline V gene data show CDR1 as MGHRA and CDR2 as YSYEKL. The junction had 11 bases not matched to a gene; V was cut back by 3 bases and J by 0 bases. The CDR3 extends over 17 amino acids. CDR3: CASSHGSGGPSSYEQYF. CDR3 nucleotides: TGCGCCAGCAGCCATGGCTCGGGGGGACCGAGCTCCTACGAGCAGTACTTC.

The chain joins TRBV20-1 to TRBJ1-6; possible D gene TRBD1, 6 bases. Germline V gene lookup returns CDR1 DFQATT and CDR2 SNEGSKA (reference sequence). This CDR3 contains 15 residues. V was pared by 3 bases and J by 7 bases, with 16 bases between. The CDR3 is CSASRQGLGNSPLHF. In DNA, the CDR3 is TGCAGTGCTAGTCGGCAGGGGCTAGGAAATTCACCCCTCCACTTT.

V and J are TRBV27 and TRBJ1-2; D possibly corresponds to TRBD1 (5 bases). Germline V gives CDR1 MNHEY, CDR2 SMNVEV (reference sequence). V dropped 6 bases and J dropped 8 bases, with 16 bases sitting between them. CDR3 length: 13 amino acids. The CDR3 DNA sequence: TGTGCCAGCAGCACCGCGGGGGTATGGGGCTACACCTTC. Translating it yields CASSTAGVWGYTF.

This sequence joins TRBV6-2 or TRBV6-3 and TRBJ1-3, with D perhaps matching TRBD1 (6 bases). The CDR3 runs 15 residues. V was trimmed by 2 bases and J by 3 bases, leaving 11 bases between them. Germline-derived CDR1 and CDR2 are MNHEY and SVGEGT. CDR3 bases: TGTGCCAGCAGTTACCTCAGGGGTTATGGAAACACCATATATTTT. This translates into CASSYLRGYGNTIYF.

This clone showed up just a few times. The chain has TRBV6-5 and TRBJ1-6; a weak D match, TRBD1 (6 bases). The V and J ends lost 5 bases and 7 bases respectively, with 12 bases between them. This CDR3 has 14 residues. The germline CDR1 and CDR2 sequences are MNHEY and SVGAGI. CDR3 amino acids: CASSPRGYNSPLHF. The DNA of the CDR3 is TGTGCCAGCAGTCCCAGGGGCTACAATTCACCCCTCCACTTT.

The rearrangement links TRBV28 to TRBJ2-5; D is possibly TRBD2 (5 bases). The ends were cut back, 5 bases at V and 3 bases at J, with 13 bases in the middle. The CDR3 has 14 amino acids. Germline V gives CDR1 MDHEN, CDR2 SYDVKM. The CDR3: CASSPPPGEETQYF. The CDR3 DNA sequence: TGTGCCAGCAGTCCTCCCCCCGGGGAAGAGACCCAGTACTTC.

The chain couples TRBV9 to TRBJ1-2, with 7 bases that match TRBD1. The germline CDR1 and CDR2 sequences are SGDLS and YYNGEE. The CDR3 spans 13 residues. V shed 4 bases, J shed 5 bases, and the junction held 5 bases outside the gene matches. The CDR3 sequence: CASSSGQAYGYTF. The CDR3 DNA reads as TGTGCCAGCAGCTCTGGACAGGCGTATGGCTACACCTTC.

The chain recombines TRBV15 with TRBJ1-2; D ambiguous. The V end was cut by 1 base, the J end by 9 bases, with 18 bases between. Germline V gives CDR1 LNHNV, CDR2 YYDKDF (reference sequence). The CDR3 contains 15 residues. This chain's CDR3 is CATSRVATSSMSYTF. As DNA, the CDR3 is TGTGCCACCAGCAGAGTCGCGACATCGTCTATGAGCTACACCTTC.